What follows are 19 T cell receptor beta chains derived from one specimen sequenced in a study of glioma-infiltrating T cells after dendritic cell vaccination. The assay was immunoSEQ multiplex PCR, and TCRdb's table has in-frame clones only and misses some. The sample has about 73,000 clones; approximately 80% are singletons. The starting material was blood, obtained before dendritic cell vaccination. Every receptor here comes from a human donor with glioblastoma.

The rearrangement uses TRBV6-1 and TRBJ1-4; 9 bases are shared with TRBD1. This CDR3 contains 16 residues. Germline V gene sequence: CDR1 MNHNS, CDR2 SASEGT. J was trimmed by 5 bases and V by 2 bases; bases with no gene match: 6. The CDR3 sequence: CASSEKPGQGNEKLFF. The CDR3 DNA follows: TGTGCCAGCAGTGAAAAACCGGGACAGGGAAATGAAAAACTGTTTTTT.

The chain has TRBV7-9 and TRBJ1-1, with a possible D match to TRBD1 (5 bases). V lost 0 bases and J lost 1, with 6 bases in between. The CDR3 runs to 14 residues. The germline gives CDR1 SEHNR, CDR2 FQNEAQ (reference sequence). The CDR3 protein is CASSLAGGNTEAFF. Here the CDR3 DNA reads TGTGCCAGCAGCTTAGCGGGGGGGAACACTGAAGCTTTCTTT. Supplemented by reference TRBV7-9 and TRBJ1-1, the full variable domain reads DTGVSQNPRHKITKRGQNVTFRCDPISEHNRLYWYRQTLGQGPEFLTYFQNEAQLEKSRLLSDRFSAERPKGSFSTLEIQRTEQGDSAMYLCASSLAGGNTEAFFGQGTRLTVV.

The count of this clone is one. The CDR3 is CASSLRSQGESGELFF. The DNA of the CDR3 is TGCGCCAGCAGCTTGCGGTCTCAGGGGGAGTCCGGGGAGCTGTTTTTT. This chain joins TRBV5-1 and TRBJ2-2; 7 bases match TRBD1. The J segment lost 6 bases and the V segment lost 1 base, leaving 9 bases of the junction unmatched. CDR1 and CDR2 from the germline V gene are SGHRS and YFSETQ. This CDR3 comprises 16 residues.

The V and J genes are TRBV11-2 and TRBJ2-7; 8 nucleotides line up with TRBD2. The germline V gene encodes CDR1 SGHAT and CDR2 FQNNGV. V dropped 0 bases and J dropped 4; count of bases not matched to a gene: 8. The CDR3 has 16 amino acids. This CDR3 reads CASSLESGRAQYEQYV. CDR3 coding DNA: TGTGCCAGCAGCTTAGAGTCCGGGAGGGCCCAATACGAGCAGTACGTC.

V gene TRBV7-3 combines with J gene TRBJ2-1, with 10 bases lining up with TRBD2. The CDR3 is made up of 15 amino acids. Germline values: CDR1 SGHTA, CDR2 FQGTGA. Losses at the gene ends were 2 bases for V and 3 bases for J; bases not matched to a gene: 1. CDR3: CASSLGTSDYNEQFF. CDR3 nucleotides: TGTGCCAGCAGCTTAGGGACTAGCGACTACAATGAGCAGTTCTTC.

The V gene is TRBV5-1, the J gene TRBJ2-1; 7 nucleotides align to TRBD2. The V segment lost 2 bases and the J segment 0 bases; nucleotides outside the gene matches: 11. The germline gives CDR1 SGHRS, CDR2 YFSETQ. This CDR3 has 18 amino acids. The CDR3 sequence is CASSFASGARSSYNEQFF. The CDR3 bases are TGCGCCAGCAGCTTCGCAAGCGGGGCTCGGAGCTCCTACAATGAGCAGTTCTTC.

This rearrangement joins TRBV30 to TRBJ1-1, with D unresolved. CDR1 is GTSNPN and CDR2 is SVGIG in the germline V gene (reference sequence). V lost 5 bases to trimming and J lost 6 bases, with 13 bases between them. The CDR3 extends over 12 amino acids. The CDR3 region is CAWGGSSAEAFF. The CDR3 DNA reads as TGTGCCTGGGGAGGATCAAGCGCTGAAGCTTTCTTT.

V and J are TRBV5-1 and TRBJ2-1; 7 positions match TRBD2. Germline V gene sequence: CDR1 SGHRS, CDR2 YFSETQ. V was pared by 0 bases and J by 0 bases, with 3 bases of the junction left unmatched. This CDR3 comprises 16 residues. As DNA, the CDR3 is TGCGCCAGCAGCTTGGGGGGGGGAGGCTCCTACAATGAGCAGTTCTTC. Translation: CASSLGGGGSYNEQFF.

This rearrangement joins TRBV27 to TRBJ1-6, with unresolved D. CDR1 is MNHEY, CDR2 SMNVEV, per germline (reference sequence). CDR3 length equals 16 residues. Trimming took off 3 bases at V and 14 bases at J, with 23 bases between the two ends. DNA for the CDR3: TGTGCCAGCAGTTTCGGATCCCGTTTGGAGCCTCGAGCCCTCCACTTT. Its translation: CASSFGSRLEPRALHF.

The sample holds a few counts of this clone. V and J are TRBV6-1 and TRBJ2-7, with 7 bases identical to TRBD1. The germline V gene has CDR1 MNHNS and CDR2 SASEGT. CDR3 size: 14 residues. V lost 6 bases to trimming and J lost 3 bases; unmatched junction nucleotides: 8. CDR3 coding DNA: TGTGCCAGCAGCTTGACAGGGAAAGACTACGAGCAGTACGTC. The encoded protein is CASSLTGKDYEQYV.

This rearrangement joins TRBV7-3 to TRBJ2-3; D possibly corresponds to TRBD2 (7 bases). Germline CDR1 SGHTA, CDR2 FQGTGA. V dropped 3 bases and J dropped 2 bases, with 12 bases sitting between them. The CDR3 loop spans 15 amino acids. CDR3 DNA sequence: TGTGCCAGCAGCTTTGGGAGGGGGAACACAGATACGCAGTATTTT. Translated: CASSFGRGNTDTQYF. Filled out from reference TRBV7-3 and TRBJ2-3, the complete variable domain reads GAGVSQTPSNKVTEKGKYVELRCDPISGHTALYWYRQSLGQGPEFLIYFQGTGAADDSGLPNDRFFAVRPEGSVSTLKIQRTERGDSAVYLCASSFGRGNTDTQYFGPGTRLTVL.

The genes are TRBV19 and TRBJ1-1; tentatively, D is TRBD1 (5 bases). V was pared by 7 bases and J by 1 base, with 16 bases between. Per the germline V gene, CDR1 is LNHDA and CDR2 is SQIVND (reference sequence). The CDR3 loop spans 15 amino acids. The CDR3 bases are TGTGCCAGTAATGGTGAGGGGAGGGCGAACACTGAAGCTTTCTTT. This encodes CASNGEGRANTEAFF.

The CDR3 loop reads CASSPYGGATDTQYF. Written as DNA, the CDR3 is TGTGCCAGCAGTCCATACGGCGGGGCGACAGATACGCAGTATTTT. The chain combines TRBV6-4 with TRBJ2-3; perhaps TRBD2 as D (6 bases). There are 15 residues in the CDR3. Trimming shortened V by 5 bases and J by 3 bases, and 15 bases separated the two germline ends. The V gene's germline CDR1 is MRHNA and CDR2 SNTAGT.

This chain links TRBV6-5 with TRBJ1-6; possible D gene TRBD1, 6 bases. CDR1 is MNHEY and CDR2 is SVGAGI in the germline V gene. The CDR3 contains 14 residues. Deletions cut 7 bases from V and 9 bases from J, with 16 bases between. The CDR3 is CASTKRQAASPLHF. The CDR3 DNA sequence: TGTGCCAGCACCAAACGACAGGCGGCTTCACCCCTCCACTTT.

The chain carries TRBV5-1 and TRBJ1-5, with no clear D. Germline V lookup: CDR1 SGHRS, CDR2 YFSETQ. CDR3 size: 14 residues. Trimming took off 4 bases at V and 4 bases at J, with 12 bases between the two ends. The CDR3 protein is CASSLDGDNQPQHF. The CDR3 DNA follows: TGCGCCAGCAGCCTGGACGGAGATAATCAGCCCCAGCATTTT.

The J gene is TRBJ2-2, the V gene TRBV9; weak D call: TRBD2 (5 bases). Germline V gene data show CDR1 as SGDLS and CDR2 as YYNGEE. The CDR3 covers 14 residues. V lost 4 bases and J 6 bases, leaving 13 bases between the germline ends. The DNA of the CDR3 is TGTGCCAGCAGCCCGAACTCGGAGGCCGGGGAGCTGTTTTTT. This translates into CASSPNSEAGELFF.

This chain connects TRBV5-6 to TRBJ1-2; D is unclear. Trimming pared 2 bases from V and 5 bases from J, leaving 10 bases between. This CDR3 region has 13 residues. Germline values: CDR1 SGHDT, CDR2 YYEEEE. CDR3 amino acids: CASSFGDRYGYTF. CDR3 bases: TGTGCCAGCAGCTTTGGAGACCGATATGGCTACACCTTC.

The chain combines TRBV5-1 with TRBJ1-2; 7 bases align to TRBD1. Germline CDR1 reads SGHRS; CDR2 reads YFSETQ. Losses at the gene ends were 4 bases for V and 3 bases for J; bases not matched to a gene: 12. The CDR3 has 16 residues. The CDR3 DNA follows: TGCGCCAGCAGCCCAAACTCCCACAGGGGAGACTATGGCTACACCTTC. It specifies CASSPNSHRGDYGYTF.

The CDR3 nucleotides read TGTGCCAGCAAGGCGGGGGGGAAAAACACCGGGGAGCTGTTTTTT. This encodes CASKAGGKNTGELFF. The J gene is TRBJ2-2, the V gene TRBV2, with 9 bases that match TRBD2. V shed 7 bases and J 2 bases; nucleotides not matched to a gene: 5. This CDR3 comprises 15 residues. In germline, CDR1 is SNHLY, CDR2 FYNNEI.